A single sample is the source of the 6 T cell receptor beta chains below, sequenced in a study of human T cells and chemical hapten exposure. Via MiXCR, TCRdb re-called the RACE reads, giving one row per CDR3 protein. The sample records about 250,000 distinct CDR3 sequences, over 7.5% being singletons. The time point was: pre-sensitization, week 0. Treatment reported: therapeutic diphenylcyclopropenone sensitization with weekly scalp DPC. The specimen comprised whole blood, sampled in connection with sensitization to the hapten diphenylcyclopropenone (DPC). The source of these receptors is a man aged 18-30 years with alopecia areata. Some clones in this sample may be carry-over from other donors' samples.

The J gene is TRBJ1-4, the V gene TRBV29-1, with TRBD1 matching over 7 bases. The CDR3 length is 14 residues. Germline CDR1 reads SQVTM; CDR2 reads ANQGSEA. V lost 3 bases and J lost 6; bases outside the gene matches: 7. CDR3 loop: CSVDVGGLYEKLFF. CDR3 sequence (DNA): TGCAGCGTTGATGTAGGGGGCCTCTATGAAAAACTGTTTTTT.

This clonotype was detected a few times. DNA of the CDR3: TGTGCCAGCAGCTTACCCGGACAGGTCGAGCAGTACTTC. Amino acid sequence: CASSLPGQVEQYF. The chain joins TRBV7-9 to TRBJ2-7; 7 nucleotides match TRBD1. There are 13 residues in the CDR3. The germline V gene encodes CDR1 SEHNR and CDR2 FQNEAQ (reference sequence). Trimming cost V 2 bases and J 6 bases; bases outside gene matches: 4.

This clonotype was seen ten or more times. CDR3 bases: TGTGCCAGCAGCACCGGTTCGGACCCTGTCCGTCTGTTTTTT. It encodes CASSTGSDPVRLFF. This chain uses TRBV7-9 with TRBJ1-4; D uncertain. Germline assignment: CDR1 SEHNR and CDR2 FQNEAQ (reference sequence). The CDR3 is made up of 14 amino acids. Deletions cut 5 bases from V and 14 bases from J, with 21 bases between. Full variable domain (missing parts from reference TRBV7-9 and TRBJ1-4): DTGVSQNPRHKITKRGQNVTFRCDPISEHNRLYWYRQTLGQGPEFLTYFQNEAQLEKSRLLSDRFSAERPKGSFSTLEIQRTEQGDSAMYLCASSTGSDPVRLFFGSGTQLSVL.

The chain recombines TRBV7-9 with TRBJ1-4; D gene ambiguous. CDR3 length: 16 amino acids. In germline, CDR1 is SEHNR, CDR2 FQNEAQ (reference sequence). With 0 bases removed from V and 8 bases from J, the gap between germline ends came to 16 bases. CDR3 nucleotides: TGTGCCAGCAGCTTAGCCCCTGGAAGAAGGGCGGAAAAACTGTTTTTT. The encoded protein is CASSLAPGRRAEKLFF.

The chain employs TRBV6-2 or TRBV6-3 and TRBJ2-1; D may be TRBD2 (6 bases). This CDR3 region has 16 residues. The V end lost 5 bases, the J end lost 5 bases, and 19 bases lay between the germline ends. Germline assignment: CDR1 MNHEY and CDR2 SVGEGT. DNA for the CDR3: TGTGCCAGCAGTGTATTCGGGTCTTGGAGGGACAATGAGCAGTTCTTC. Amino acid sequence: CASSVFGSWRDNEQFF.

There are many counts of this clonotype. The CDR3 is CASRRTPNTEAFF. CDR3 DNA sequence: TGTGCCAGCAGGAGGACACCTAACACTGAAGCTTTCTTT. The chain has TRBV6-2 or TRBV6-3 and TRBJ1-1, with a tentative D call TRBD1 (5 bases). Trimming pared 6 bases from V and 2 bases from J, leaving 10 bases between. The germline CDR1 and CDR2 sequences are MNHEY and SVGEGT. The CDR3 is 13 residues long.